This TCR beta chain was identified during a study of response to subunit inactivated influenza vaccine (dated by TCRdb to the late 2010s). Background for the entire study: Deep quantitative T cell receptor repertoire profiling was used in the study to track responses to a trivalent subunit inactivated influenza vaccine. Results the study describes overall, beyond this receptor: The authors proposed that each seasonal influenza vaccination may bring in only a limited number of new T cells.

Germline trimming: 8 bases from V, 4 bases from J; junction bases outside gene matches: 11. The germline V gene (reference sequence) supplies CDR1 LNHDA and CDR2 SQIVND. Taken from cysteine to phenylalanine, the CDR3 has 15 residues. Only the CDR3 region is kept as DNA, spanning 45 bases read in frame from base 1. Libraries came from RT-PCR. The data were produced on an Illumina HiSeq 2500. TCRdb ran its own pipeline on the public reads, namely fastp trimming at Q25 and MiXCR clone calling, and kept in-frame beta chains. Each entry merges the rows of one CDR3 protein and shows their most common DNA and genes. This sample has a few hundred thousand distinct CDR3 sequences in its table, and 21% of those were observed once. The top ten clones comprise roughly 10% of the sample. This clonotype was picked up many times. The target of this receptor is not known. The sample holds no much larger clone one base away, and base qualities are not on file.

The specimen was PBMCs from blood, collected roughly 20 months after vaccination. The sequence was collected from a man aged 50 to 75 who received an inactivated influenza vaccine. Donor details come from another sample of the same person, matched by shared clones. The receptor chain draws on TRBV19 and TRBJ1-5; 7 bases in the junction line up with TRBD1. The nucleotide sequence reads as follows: TGTGCCAGTGGGCGTGGGACAGCAATTAATCAGCCCCAGCATTTT. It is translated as CASGRGTAINQPQHF.